The clone carrying this T cell receptor beta chain was observed a single time. As to time point: persistent/refractory GD, antithyroid drugs over 5 years with positive TRAb. Isolated PBMC RNA provided the starting material for the TCR library. The patients were drawn from one endocrinology department in Xi'an, China. This entry comes from a study of regulatory T cells in long-lasting Graves disease. Both iRepertoire HTBI primers and Arm-PCR of CDR3 regions were used to build the TCR beta libraries. TCRdb reanalysed the multiplex PCR reads using MiXCR and keeps one entry per CDR3 protein. The sample yields more than 300,000 distinct CDR3 sequences, approximately 25% seen once. There are 13 residues in the CDR3. With 6 bases removed from V and 8 bases from J, the gap between germline ends came to 16 bases. Germline loops: CDR1 MDHEN, CDR2 SYDVKM.

The chain has TRBV28 and TRBJ1-2, with D perhaps matching TRBD1 (6 bases). The TCR comes from a woman aged 40-49 years with Graves disease. Sequencing used peripheral blood mononuclear cells (PBMCs), obtained when the disease was refractory, from a patient treated with antithyroid drugs. Written as DNA, the CDR3 is TGTGCCAGCAGCGCGACAGGTTTCGAAGGCTACACCTTC. Protein product: CASSATGFEGYTF.